The TCR beta chain described here comes from a study of cytomegalovirus exposure and HLA in healthy donors. Study-wide points: It was approximately 170 TCR beta chains that were listed as cytomegalovirus-associated.

Clones were sequenced by immunoSEQ multiplex PCR, and TCRdb holds only the in-frame ones, with some missing. The data contain some 310,000 clones, roughly 86% of them seen just once; the ten biggest clones take up around 0.88%. Concerning this clone: The antigen remains unidentified.

The donors were in the roughly 120-subject validation cohort, distinct from the approximately 700-subject first cohort. Material: PBMCs. The clonotype was recovered from a man in his thirties or forties in good health and CMV-seronegative.

The CDR3 nucleotides read TGTGCCAGCAGCTCCCGGTGGGGCGGCGGCACAGATACGCAGTATTTT. It codes for CASSSRWGGGTDTQYF. The chain joins TRBV7-9 to TRBJ2-3, with D possibly matching TRBD1 (5 bases). The CDR3 runs to 16 residues. Germline CDR1 and CDR2: SEHNR and FQNEAQ (reference sequence). V gave up 4 bases and J gave up 1 base, with 15 bases separating them.